This TCR beta chain comes out of a study of cytomegalovirus exposure and HLA in healthy donors. J lost 2 bases, V lost 1 base, and 11 bases had no gene match. This CDR3 contains 17 residues. Germline-derived CDR1 and CDR2 are GTSNPN and SVGIG (reference sequence). PCR used 60 Vbeta primers and 13 Jbeta primers. This table comes from immunoSEQ multiplex PCR, and its TCRdb copy is limited to in-frame clones, with some not included. The sample contains 130,000 to 150,000 clones, roughly 84% of which appear only once. A single count supports this clone. The rearrangement links TRBV30 to TRBJ2-7, with 10 bases identical to TRBD1. The sequenced sample consisted of PBMCs. This receptor was taken from a boy between 2 and 10 years old in good health and CMV-seronegative. CDR3 bases: TGTGCCTGGAGTGACCCATTGTGGGACAGGGGCCCCTACGAGCAGTACTTC. It specifies CAWSDPLWDRGPYEQYF.